Below, 28 T cell receptor beta chains from the same sample are listed, as sequenced in a study of blood T cell repertoires in COVID-19. This table comes from immunoSEQ multiplex PCR, and its TCRdb copy is limited to in-frame clones, with some not included. The sample records 200,000 to 300,000 clones, 70% to 85% being singletons. The sample taken for sequencing was peripheral blood. Receptors were obtained from an elderly woman with acute or convalescent COVID-19.

V usage is TRBV9 and J usage is TRBJ2-7; D might be TRBD1 (7 bases). Germline-derived CDR1 and CDR2 are SGDLS and YYNGEE. V was clipped by 4 bases and J by 4 bases, with 21 bases between them. CDR3 length equals 16 residues. The CDR3 sequence is CASSRGRSSEGYEQYF. CDR3 nucleotides: TGTGCCAGCAGCAGGGGGCGGTCTAGCGAGGGTTACGAGCAGTACTTC.

This chain uses TRBV6-2 or TRBV6-3 with TRBJ2-7; 9 nucleotides match TRBD1. CDR3 length: 14 amino acids. CDR1 MNHEY and CDR2 SVGEGT come from the germline V gene. V lost 2 bases and J lost 5; bases outside the gene matches: 4. The CDR3 loop reads CASSYNRGLDEQYF. The CDR3, as DNA: TGTGCCAGCAGTTACAACAGGGGGCTGGACGAGCAGTACTTC.

This clone was recorded only once. The genes are TRBV7-9 and TRBJ2-1; 9 bases are a match to TRBD1. Trimming took 5 bases from V and 8 from J; bases not matched to a gene: 10. The V gene's germline CDR1 is SEHNR and CDR2 FQNEAQ (reference sequence). This CDR3 spans 15 amino acids. The CDR3 here is CASSGNRGRDDEQFF. The DNA of the CDR3 is TGTGCCAGCAGCGGAAACAGGGGGCGCGACGATGAGCAGTTCTTC. Complete variable domain (other parts from reference TRBV7-9 and TRBJ2-1): DTGVSQNPRHKITKRGQNVTFRCDPISEHNRLYWYRQTLGQGPEFLTYFQNEAQLEKSRLLSDRFSAERPKGSFSTLEIQRTEQGDSAMYLCASSGNRGRDDEQFFGPGTRLTVL.

The chain has TRBV5-1 and TRBJ2-1; D gene uncertain. Per the germline V gene, CDR1 is SGHRS and CDR2 is YFSETQ. Trimming removed 2 bases from V and 7 bases from J, with 7 bases in between. The CDR3 has 12 residues. The CDR3 DNA reads TGCGCCAGCAGCTTATCAACTAATGAGCAGTTCTTC. Its protein product is CASSLSTNEQFF.

V is TRBV4-3 and J is TRBJ1-6, with TRBD1 identical over 8 bases. The V segment lost 0 bases and the J segment 4 bases; nucleotides outside the gene matches: 2. In germline, CDR1 is LGHNA, CDR2 YSLEER. This CDR3 has 16 amino acids. The CDR3 DNA sequence: TGCGCCAGCAGCCAAGATAGGACAGGGTATAATTCACCCCTCCACTTT. Residues: CASSQDRTGYNSPLHF.

V is TRBV4-3 and J is TRBJ1-6; D is possibly TRBD1 (5 bases). The CDR3 is made up of 17 amino acids. V dropped 1 base and J dropped 0 bases, with 10 bases sitting between them. In germline, CDR1 is LGHNA, CDR2 YSLEER. The CDR3 sequence is CASSQVAGGSYNSPLHF. Written as DNA, the CDR3 is TGCGCCAGCAGCCAAGTTGCGGGGGGCTCCTATAATTCACCCCTCCACTTT.

The chain uses TRBV10-3 and TRBJ2-1; possibly TRBD2 for D (6 bases). Germline V gene data show CDR1 as ENHRY and CDR2 as SYGVKD. The CDR3 contains 12 residues. V dropped 4 bases and J dropped 7 bases, with 8 bases sitting between them. CDR3 in amino acids: CAISGRENEQFF. The CDR3 nucleotides read TGTGCCATCAGTGGTCGGGAGAATGAGCAGTTCTTC.

CDR3 sequence: CASRPWSGTGGTEAFF. CDR3 bases: TGTGCCAGCAGACCCTGGTCCGGGACAGGGGGCACTGAAGCTTTCTTT. The chain joins TRBV28 to TRBJ1-1, with 11 bases matching TRBD1. With 6 bases clipped from V and 4 bases from J, the junction kept 10 bases outside the gene matches. Per germline, CDR1 MDHEN and CDR2 SYDVKM. The CDR3 length is 16 residues.

The CDR3 bases are TGTGCCACCAGCAGACCTAAGCGGGAGGCTCTACCCTACGAGCAGTACTTC. This gives the protein CATSRPKREALPYEQYF. The V gene is TRBV15, the J gene TRBJ2-7, with 9 bases lining up with TRBD2. Germline V gives CDR1 LNHNV, CDR2 YYDKDF (reference sequence). The CDR3 runs 17 residues. The trim removed 2 bases at V and 2 bases at J, leaving 10 bases unmatched.

The chain has TRBV9 and TRBJ1-2; 9 nucleotides align to TRBD1. CDR3 size: 14 residues. CDR1 and CDR2 from the germline V gene are SGDLS and YYNGEE. V shed 0 bases, J shed 8 bases, and the junction held 5 bases outside the gene matches. The CDR3 loop reads CASSVVGTGKGYTF. The CDR3 DNA reads as TGTGCCAGCAGCGTAGTGGGGACAGGGAAGGGCTACACCTTC.

The gene calls are TRBV12-3 or TRBV12-4 and TRBJ2-7; 7 bases align to TRBD2. Unmatched junction bases numbered 3, after V lost 7 bases and J lost 0 bases. There are 13 residues in the CDR3. CDR3 sequence (DNA): TGTGCCAGCACGAAGCGGGACTCCTACGAGCAGTACTTC. This codes for CASTKRDSYEQYF.

The V and J genes are TRBV19 and TRBJ1-1, with 7 bases fitting TRBD1. V shed 1 base and J 5 bases; nucleotides not matched to a gene: 10. The germline CDR1 and CDR2 sequences are LNHDA and SQIVND (reference sequence). The CDR3 covers 16 residues. The CDR3 reads CASSIGRTGERTEAFF. The CDR3 nucleotides are TGTGCCAGTAGTATAGGCCGCACAGGGGAGAGGACTGAAGCTTTCTTT. The entire variable domain, with the rest obtained from reference TRBV19 and TRBJ1-1, is as follows: DGGITQSPKYLFRKEGQNVTLSCEQNLNHDAMYWYRQDPGQGLRLIYYSQIVNDFQKGDIAEGYSVSREKKESFPLTVTSAQKNPTAFYLCASSIGRTGERTEAFFGQGTRLTVV.

This chain uses TRBV2 with TRBJ1-1; TRBD1 matches at 7 bases. Germline V gives CDR1 SNHLY, CDR2 FYNNEI. Trimming took 4 bases from V and 3 from J; bases not matched to a gene: 2. This CDR3 spans 13 amino acids. CDR3 region: CASSGQGYTEAFF. CDR3 in DNA: TGTGCCAGCAGTGGACAGGGATACACTGAAGCTTTCTTT. The variable domain in full, completed from reference TRBV2 and TRBJ1-1, reads EPEVTQTPSHQVTQMGQEVILRCVPISNHLYFYWYRQILGQKVEFLVSFYNNEISEKSEIFDDQFSVERPDGSNFTLKIRSTKLEDSAMYFCASSGQGYTEAFFGQGTRLTVV.

The CDR3 sequence is CASSTTGVGYGYTF. The CDR3 nucleotides are TGTGCCAGCAGCACGACAGGGGTCGGGTATGGCTACACCTTC. The J gene is TRBJ1-2, the V gene TRBV5-6, with TRBD1 matching 8 bases. From germline, CDR1 is SGHDT and CDR2 YYEEEE. Trimming took 4 bases from V and 5 from J; bases not matched to a gene: 7. The CDR3 runs to 14 residues.

This chain joins TRBV6-6 and TRBJ1-5; D gene uncertain. CDR1 and CDR2 from the germline V gene are MNHNY and SVGAGI (reference sequence). The CDR3 extends over 14 amino acids. V gave up 5 bases and J gave up 7 bases, with 15 bases separating them. Here the CDR3 reads CASSSTRLEQPQHF. CDR3 DNA: TGTGCCAGCAGTAGCACCAGGTTAGAGCAGCCCCAGCATTTT.

The chain has TRBV24-1 and TRBJ2-3, with TRBD2 matching 12 bases. The CDR3 has 16 residues. Germline loops: CDR1 KGHDR, CDR2 SFDVKD. Trimming removed 4 bases from V and 4 bases from J; junction bases left unmatched: 5. The CDR3 sequence: CATSELTSGSADTQYF. CDR3 nucleotide sequence: TGTGCCACCAGTGAGTTGACTAGCGGGAGTGCAGATACGCAGTATTTT.

The chain joins TRBV5-8 to TRBJ1-1, with D hard to call. Trimming removed 4 bases from V and 7 bases from J, with 11 bases in between. CDR1 SGHTS and CDR2 YDEGEE come from the germline V gene. This CDR3 has 12 amino acids. CDR3 bases: TGTGCCAGCAGCCCCAGGAGCGGTGAAGCTTTCTTT. Protein: CASSPRSGEAFF.

This chain uses TRBV6-5 with TRBJ1-1, with unresolved D. The CDR3 spans 15 residues. The germline gives CDR1 MNHEY, CDR2 SVGAGI. Trimming stripped 0 bases from V and 4 bases from J, with 12 bases between. The CDR3 is CASSYSPSRGTEAFF. CDR3 sequence (DNA): TGTGCCAGCAGTTACTCACCTTCGAGAGGCACTGAAGCTTTCTTT.

The chain has TRBV5-6 and TRBJ2-4; the match to TRBD1 covers 12 bases. Germline lookup yields CDR1 SGHDT and CDR2 YYEEEE. The CDR3 has 19 amino acids. Losses at the gene ends were 2 bases for V and 0 bases for J; bases not matched to a gene: 9. The CDR3 here is CASSFTRDRGRIAKNIQYF. CDR3 nucleotides: TGTGCCAGCAGCTTTACCCGGGACAGGGGGCGGATAGCCAAAAACATTCAGTACTTC.

This clone was seen more than once but under ten times. This chain connects TRBV2 to TRBJ1-4, with 9 bases matching TRBD1. The CDR3 runs to 15 residues. Germline V gene sequence: CDR1 SNHLY, CDR2 FYNNEI. The ends lost 6 bases at V and 8 bases at J; junction bases unmatched: 10. Here the CDR3 DNA reads TGTGCCAGCAGGGGACAGGGACAGGCAGGAGAAAAACTGTTTTTT. Its translation: CASRGQGQAGEKLFF.

This clone has just a few counts. The CDR3 nucleotides read TGTGCCAGCAGCTTACTAGCGGGGGGGGAGAGCACAGATACGCAGTATTTT. Protein: CASSLLAGGESTDTQYF. The chain uses TRBV5-4 and TRBJ2-3; 13 bases line up with TRBD2. The trim removed 2 bases at V and 0 bases at J, leaving 3 bases unmatched. The length of the CDR3 is 17 residues. The germline V gene encodes CDR1 SGHNT and CDR2 YYREEE (reference sequence).

This clone was seen only a few times. The chain employs TRBV5-5 and TRBJ1-4, with D maybe TRBD1 (6 bases). Germline CDR1 and CDR2: SGHKS and YYEKEE (reference sequence). Trimming stripped 4 bases from V and 4 bases from J, with 14 bases between. The CDR3 is made up of 15 amino acids. Written as DNA, the CDR3 is TGTGCCAGCAGCCTGATCCCAGGGGTTAATGAAAAACTGTTTTTT. This gives the protein CASSLIPGVNEKLFF.

This clone has just one count. The chain joins TRBV7-8 to TRBJ2-1, with TRBD2 matching over 11 bases. From germline, CDR1 is SGHVS and CDR2 FQNEAQ. Losses at the gene ends were 1 base for V and 8 bases for J; bases not matched to a gene: 4. This CDR3 is 15 amino acids long. The CDR3 sequence is CASSLVSGGAYEQFF. The CDR3 DNA sequence: TGTGCCAGCAGCTTAGTTAGCGGGGGGGCATATGAGCAGTTCTTC. The full variable domain, with the rest looked up from reference TRBV7-8 and TRBJ2-1, is GAGVSQSPRYKVAKRGQDVALRCDPISGHVSLFWYQQALGQGPEFLTYFQNEAQLDKSGLPSDRFFAERPEGSVSTLKIQRTQQEDSAVYLCASSLVSGGAYEQFFGPGTRLTVL.

The chain carries TRBV4-2 and TRBJ2-2; 12 positions match TRBD2. Germline V CDR1 and CDR2: LGHNA, YNFKEQ. This CDR3 spans 16 amino acids. Trimming took 2 bases from V and 7 from J; bases not matched to a gene: 5. DNA of the CDR3: TGTGCCAGCAGCCAACTAGCGGGAGGGCCAGGCGGGGAGCTGTTTTTT. Translated, it gives CASSQLAGGPGGELFF.

As to this clone: One end of the junction varies from germline; a read error may be responsible. The rearrangement links TRBV3-1 (or the pseudogene TRBV3-2) to TRBJ2-7; TRBD2 matches 9 bases. CDR3 length: 12 residues. Looked up from germline, CDR1 is LGHDT and CDR2 is YNNKEL (reference sequence). In DNA form, the CDR3 reads TGTGCCAGCAGCCAGGATGTTAGCGGGAGTGTGTTC. Translating it yields CASSQDVSGSVF.

The chain employs TRBV7-6 and TRBJ2-3, with 11 bases that match TRBD2. CDR3 length: 19 residues. Trimming took 1 base from V and 4 from J; bases not matched to a gene: 13. CDR1 and CDR2 (germline): SGHVS, FNYEAQ. CDR3 nucleotides: TGTGCCAGCAGCTTAGTAGCTAGCGGGGGGACGGGGAGCCCAGATACGCAGTATTTT. This translates into CASSLVASGGTGSPDTQYF.

The gene calls are TRBV7-9 and TRBJ2-3; TRBD2 agrees at 14 bases. This CDR3 comprises 15 residues. The junction had 3 bases not matched to a gene; V was cut back by 5 bases and J by 5 bases. Germline CDR1 SEHNR, CDR2 FQNEAQ (reference sequence). CDR3 coding DNA: TGTGCCAGCAGCCCGGGGACTAGCGGGGGAGATACGCAGTATTTT. It translates to CASSPGTSGGDTQYF.

Points on this clone: The junction departs from germline at one end; a sequencing error may be responsible. This same CDR3 is encoded by further DNA sequences in the sample. The rearrangement links TRBV3-1 (or the pseudogene TRBV3-2) to TRBJ2-2; 9 nucleotides line up with TRBD1. Germline CDR1 LGHDT, CDR2 YNNKEL (reference sequence). This CDR3 contains 14 residues. The DNA of the CDR3 is TGTGCCAGCAGCACAGGACAGGGGAACGGGGAACTGTTTTTT. It yields the protein CASSTGQGNGELFF.